Below, 8 T cell receptor beta chains from the same sample are listed, as sequenced in a study of shared clonotypes between healthy human individuals. Selected positively for CCR7 and CD45RO-negative, naive CD8 cells excluded terminally differentiated effector memory CD45RA+ cells. Assay: immunoSEQ multiplex PCR; the TCRdb copy retains only in-frame clones and omits some. The sample contains about 2 million clones, approximately 95% of which appear only once. The sample was naive CD8+ T cells sorted from blood. The receptors come from a man aged 18-30 years in good health.

On this clone itself: At the DNA level, this CDR3 is encoded by other sequences in the same sample as well. The genes are TRBV9 and TRBJ2-3, with 11 bases aligning to TRBD2. This CDR3 has 16 amino acids. V was clipped by 2 bases and J by 3 bases; unmatched bases: 5. Germline loops: CDR1 SGDLS, CDR2 YYNGEE. The CDR3 DNA follows: TGTGCCAGCAGCGTTGGCACTAGCGGGGGAACAGATACGCAGTATTTT. Translating gives CASSVGTSGGTDTQYF.

The J gene is TRBJ2-3, the V gene TRBV7-9, with a possible D match to TRBD2 (5 bases). Trimming left V 10 bases short and J 1 base short, with 15 bases between. CDR3 length equals 14 residues. Per germline, CDR1 SEHNR and CDR2 FQNEAQ (reference sequence). The CDR3 spells CAIPPSEGTDTQYF. CDR3 DNA: TGTGCCATCCCCCCGTCGGAGGGCACAGATACGCAGTATTTT.

This clone occurred once. The chain employs TRBV19 and TRBJ1-5; no definite D call. V was shortened by 6 bases and J by 0 bases, with 12 bases between the two germline ends. CDR1 is LNHDA, CDR2 SQIVND, per germline (reference sequence). The CDR3 totals 15 residues. CDR3: CASSPTGTSNQPQHF. The CDR3 DNA reads as TGTGCCAGTAGCCCGACGGGTACTAGCAATCAGCCCCAGCATTTT.

The chain couples TRBV27 to TRBJ1-1; D not certain. The V end was cut by 3 bases, the J end by 6 bases, with 11 bases between. Germline V gene sequence: CDR1 MNHEY, CDR2 SMNVEV (reference sequence). This CDR3 comprises 13 residues. The CDR3 DNA is TGTGCCAGCAGTTTCGCAAGAGGGTCTGAAGCTTTCTTT. This encodes CASSFARGSEAFF.

The V gene is TRBV7-9, the J gene TRBJ2-1, with 8 nucleotides matching TRBD2. Germline CDR1 is SEHNR and CDR2 is FQNEAQ (reference sequence). V shed 1 base and J 6 bases; nucleotides not matched to a gene: 5. This CDR3 comprises 15 residues. CDR3 loop: CASSLGMGLVNEQFF. CDR3 bases: TGTGCCAGCAGCTTAGGGATGGGACTAGTCAATGAGCAGTTCTTC.

The rearrangement uses TRBV7-9 and TRBJ2-3; 8 nucleotides agree with TRBD1. The length of the CDR3 is 19 residues. CDR1 and CDR2 from the germline V gene are SEHNR and FQNEAQ (reference sequence). With 5 bases clipped from V and 0 bases from J, the junction kept 16 bases outside the gene matches. Here the CDR3 reads CASSPQRGQVSPSTDTQYF. The CDR3 DNA follows: TGTGCCAGCAGCCCGCAGAGGGGACAGGTCAGCCCTAGCACAGATACGCAGTATTTT.

This clone occurred once. The same CDR3 also results from other DNA sequences found in this sample. The chain recombines TRBV28 with TRBJ1-5; D is possibly TRBD1 (5 bases). Looked up from germline, CDR1 is MDHEN and CDR2 is SYDVKM. The length of the CDR3 is 15 residues. Trimming removed 1 base at V and 1 base at J, with 8 bases between. The CDR3 loop reads CASSLSWDSNQPQHF. The CDR3 DNA sequence: TGTGCCAGCAGTTTATCGTGGGACAGCAATCAGCCCCAGCATTTT.

About this clone: Other DNA sequences in the sample encode the same CDR3. V is TRBV6-5 and J is TRBJ2-1; 8 bases are a match to TRBD2. Trimming at V came to 2 bases and at J to 9 bases, leaving 6 bases not matched to a gene. The CDR3 runs 14 residues. Germline CDR1 MNHEY, CDR2 SVGAGI. The CDR3 DNA reads as TGTGCCAGCAGTTACGGGGCGGGGGGAGGTGAGCAGTTCTTC. Translating it yields CASSYGAGGGEQFF.